This T cell receptor (beta chain) was observed in a study of blood T cell repertoires in COVID-19. On the study more broadly: The United States, Italy and Spain provided the acute and convalescent COVID-19 samples. From T cells, B-cell-depleted T cells, or PBMCs came the material, which was cDNA or gDNA.

Trimming left V 2 bases short and J 0 bases short, with 11 bases between. The CDR3 contains 16 residues. Germline CDR1 is MNHNS and CDR2 is SASEGT. Methods used by the authors: Amplified reference gene primers provided the basis for estimating nucleated cell counts. TCRdb's table, derived via immunoSEQ multiplex PCR, lists solely in-frame clones and lacks some. The V and J calls and the clone size are those of that table, but D and trimming were determined from the DNA. Of some 150,000 clones listed, under 85% were seen once; the top ten hold roughly 1.5%. Sequenced material: peripheral blood. This chain connects TRBV6-1 to TRBJ1-5, with D possibly TRBD1 on 6 matching bases. The clonotype was recovered from a human donor in a cohort sampled during active COVID-19. DNA for the CDR3: TGTGCCAGCAGTGAACTGACAGGTTATAGCAATCAGCCCCAGCATTTT. Translated, it gives CASSELTGYSNQPQHF.